This T cell receptor beta chain was found in a study of HIV-infected patients and healthy controls. This clonotype was recorded many times. The CDR3 sequence is 14 residues long. The germline V gene has CDR1 KGHDR and CDR2 SFDVKD. Trimming took 4 bases from V and 0 from J, leaving 8 bases between them. cDNA was made from about 480 ng RNA using alpha and beta constant primers. Using multiplexing indices, alpha and beta chain libraries were generated apart by chain-specific third strand synthesis. Each molecule carried a 12-nucleotide identifier made of two joined random hexamers added before amplification. TCRdb itself ran the 5' RACE reads through MiXCR, one entry per CDR3 protein. Among around 9,800 distinct CDR3 sequences, approximately 7% were seen once, and the ten largest hold roughly 35%. All unsorted peripheral T cells were captured because whole blood was used without fractionation.

Sample: blood, taken before antiretroviral therapy. The receptor's source is an adult with HIV infection. This rearrangement joins TRBV24-1 to TRBJ1-1, with D possibly TRBD1 on 5 matching bases. The CDR3 DNA follows: TGTGCCACCAGTGAACAGGCCCTGAACACTGAAGCTTTCTTT. It is translated as CATSEQALNTEAFF.